Listed here is a single T cell receptor (beta chain). Its antigen remains unidentified. The data stem from a study of CD8 T cells in Susac syndrome. Study findings and constraints: The study's TCR sequencing and HLA analysis drew on a certain number of individuals. That number was acknowledged as relatively small.

With random hexamers, reverse transcription was performed on about 0.5 to 1 ug of RNA. It was immunoSEQ multiplex PCR that amplified TCR beta CDR3 across 54 Vbeta and 13 Jbeta. TCRdb recomputed calls from the immunoSEQ multiplex PCR reads with MiXCR, one row per CDR3 protein. The table has approximately 300,000 distinct CDR3 sequences, almost 85% seen once. The authors sequenced TCR beta from blood CD8+ and CD4+ T cells. Bulk CD8+ and CD4+ cells came from magnetic negative isolation; CD8+ TEMRA by FACS. Germline CDR1 and CDR2: SQVTM and ANQGSEA. V gave up 7 bases and J gave up 4 bases, with 11 bases separating them. CDR3 length equals 11 residues.

The sample consisted of CD8+ T cells from PBMCs. The chain joins TRBV29-1 to TRBJ2-7; D tentatively fits TRBD1 or TRBD2 (5 bases each). The sequence was obtained from a human donor with multiple sclerosis. The CDR3 region is CSGGDLYEQYF. The CDR3 region has the DNA TGCAGCGGTGGGGACCTTTACGAGCAGTACTTC.